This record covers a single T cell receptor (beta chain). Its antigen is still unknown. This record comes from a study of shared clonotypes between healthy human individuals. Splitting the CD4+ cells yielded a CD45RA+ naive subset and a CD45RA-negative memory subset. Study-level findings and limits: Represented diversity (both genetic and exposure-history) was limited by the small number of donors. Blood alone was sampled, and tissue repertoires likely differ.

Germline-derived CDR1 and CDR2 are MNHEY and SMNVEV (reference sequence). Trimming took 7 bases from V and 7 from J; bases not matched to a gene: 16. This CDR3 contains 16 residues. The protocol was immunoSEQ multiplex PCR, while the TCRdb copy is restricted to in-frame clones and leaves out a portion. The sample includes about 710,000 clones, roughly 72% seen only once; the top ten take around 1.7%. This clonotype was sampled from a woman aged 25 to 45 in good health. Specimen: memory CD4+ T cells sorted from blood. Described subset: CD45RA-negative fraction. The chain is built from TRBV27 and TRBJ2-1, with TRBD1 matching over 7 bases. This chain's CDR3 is CASKGLGTESANEQFF. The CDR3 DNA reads TGTGCCAGCAAGGGTTTAGGGACAGAGTCGGCAAATGAGCAGTTCTTC.